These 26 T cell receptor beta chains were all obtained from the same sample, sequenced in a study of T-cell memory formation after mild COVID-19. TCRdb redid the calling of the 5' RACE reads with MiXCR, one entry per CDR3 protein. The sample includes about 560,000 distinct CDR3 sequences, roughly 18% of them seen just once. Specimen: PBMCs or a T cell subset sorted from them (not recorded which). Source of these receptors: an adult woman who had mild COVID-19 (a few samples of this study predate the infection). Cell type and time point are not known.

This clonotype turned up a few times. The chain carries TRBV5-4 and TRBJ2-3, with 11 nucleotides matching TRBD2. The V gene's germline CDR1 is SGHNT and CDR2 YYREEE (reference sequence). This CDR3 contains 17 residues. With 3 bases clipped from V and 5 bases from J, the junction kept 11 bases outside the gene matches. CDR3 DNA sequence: TGTGCCAGCAGCTGGGGACTAGCGGCGGGGGGGGAAGATACGCAGTATTTT. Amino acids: CASSWGLAAGGEDTQYF.

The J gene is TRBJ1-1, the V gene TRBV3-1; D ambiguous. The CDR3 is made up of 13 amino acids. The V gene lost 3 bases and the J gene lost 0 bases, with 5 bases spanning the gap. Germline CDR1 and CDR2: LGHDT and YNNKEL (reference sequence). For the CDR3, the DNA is TGTGCCAGCAGCCAGTTCCTGAACACTGAAGCTTTCTTT. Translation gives CASSQFLNTEAFF. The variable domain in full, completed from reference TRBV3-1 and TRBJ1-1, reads DTAVSQTPKYLVTQMGNDKSIKCEQNLGHDTMYWYKQDSKKFLKIMFSYNNKELIINETVPNRFSPKSPDKAHLNLHINSLELGDSAVYFCASSQFLNTEAFFGQGTRLTVV.

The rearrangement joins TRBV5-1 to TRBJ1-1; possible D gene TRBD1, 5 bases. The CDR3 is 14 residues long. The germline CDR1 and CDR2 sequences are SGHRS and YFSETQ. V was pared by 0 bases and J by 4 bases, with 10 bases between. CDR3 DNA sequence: TGCGCCAGCAGCTTGGAAGGGGTTTCCACTGAAGCTTTCTTT. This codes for CASSLEGVSTEAFF.

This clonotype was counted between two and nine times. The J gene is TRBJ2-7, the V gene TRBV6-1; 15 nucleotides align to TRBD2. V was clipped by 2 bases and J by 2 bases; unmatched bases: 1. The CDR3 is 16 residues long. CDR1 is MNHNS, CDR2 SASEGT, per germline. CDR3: CASSEWTSGRAYEQYF. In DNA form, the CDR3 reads TGTGCCAGCAGTGAATGGACTAGCGGGAGGGCCTACGAGCAGTACTTC.

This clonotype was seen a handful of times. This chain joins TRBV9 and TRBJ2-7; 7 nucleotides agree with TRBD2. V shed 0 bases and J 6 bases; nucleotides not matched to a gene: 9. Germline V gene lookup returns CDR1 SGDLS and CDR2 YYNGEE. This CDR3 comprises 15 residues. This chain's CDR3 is CASSVDGAGVSEQYF. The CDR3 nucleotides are TGTGCCAGCAGCGTAGACGGGGCGGGAGTCAGCGAGCAGTACTTC.

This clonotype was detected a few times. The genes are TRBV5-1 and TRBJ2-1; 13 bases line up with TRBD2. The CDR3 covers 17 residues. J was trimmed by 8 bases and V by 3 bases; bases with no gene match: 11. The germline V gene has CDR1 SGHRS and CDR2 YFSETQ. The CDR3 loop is CASSSFTSGGARDEQFF. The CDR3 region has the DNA TGCGCCAGCAGCTCCTTCACTAGCGGGGGGGCCCGGGATGAGCAGTTCTTC.

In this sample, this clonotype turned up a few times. The DNA of the CDR3 is TGTGCCAGCAGCTTAGATGACAGGAGATACAATGAGCAGTTCTTC. This codes for CASSLDDRRYNEQFF. The chain links TRBV7-8 to TRBJ2-1, with D perhaps matching TRBD1 (6 bases). V shed 1 base and J shed 4 bases, with 11 bases lying between them. CDR1 SGHVS and CDR2 FQNEAQ come from the germline V gene. The CDR3 length is 15 residues.

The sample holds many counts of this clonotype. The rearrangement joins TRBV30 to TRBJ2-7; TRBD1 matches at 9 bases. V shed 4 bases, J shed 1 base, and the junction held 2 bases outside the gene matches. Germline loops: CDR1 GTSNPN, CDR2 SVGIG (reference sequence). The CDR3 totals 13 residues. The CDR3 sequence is CAWTGTGSYEQYF. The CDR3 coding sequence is TGTGCCTGGACCGGGACAGGGTCCTACGAGCAGTACTTC.

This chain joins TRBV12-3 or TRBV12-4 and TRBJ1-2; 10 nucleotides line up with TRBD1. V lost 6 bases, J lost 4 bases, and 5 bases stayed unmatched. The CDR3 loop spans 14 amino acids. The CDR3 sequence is CASRDRGQSYGYTF. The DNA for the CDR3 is TGTGCCAGCAGAGACAGGGGGCAATCCTATGGCTACACCTTC.

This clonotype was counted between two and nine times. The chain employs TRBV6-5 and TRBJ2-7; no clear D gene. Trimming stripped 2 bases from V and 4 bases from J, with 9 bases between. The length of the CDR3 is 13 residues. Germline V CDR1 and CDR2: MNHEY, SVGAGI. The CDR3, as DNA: TGTGCCAGCAGTTACGCCCGTGGGTACGAGCAGTACTTC. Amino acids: CASSYARGYEQYF.

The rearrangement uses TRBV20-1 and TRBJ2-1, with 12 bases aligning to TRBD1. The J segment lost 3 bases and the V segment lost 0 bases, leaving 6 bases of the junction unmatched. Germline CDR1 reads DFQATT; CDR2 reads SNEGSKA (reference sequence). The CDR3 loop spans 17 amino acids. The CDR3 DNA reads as TGCAGTGCTAGAGATTCCGGGACAGGGGGCGTCTACAATGAGCAGTTCTTC. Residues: CSARDSGTGGVYNEQFF.

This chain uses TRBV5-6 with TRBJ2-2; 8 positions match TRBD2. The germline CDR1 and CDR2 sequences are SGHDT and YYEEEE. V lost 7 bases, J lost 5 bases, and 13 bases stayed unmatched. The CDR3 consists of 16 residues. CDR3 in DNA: TGTGCCAGCCGAAGGACGGGGGGGCCTCTAACCGGGGAGCTGTTTTTT. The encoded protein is CASRRTGGPLTGELFF.

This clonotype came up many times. CDR3 in DNA: TGCGCCAGCAGCTTGGACATCCACGAGCAGTACTTC. This encodes CASSLDIHEQYF. The rearrangement links TRBV5-1 to TRBJ2-7; D is ambiguous. This CDR3 region has 12 residues. Per the germline V gene, CDR1 is SGHRS and CDR2 is YFSETQ. Trimming pared 0 bases from V and 5 bases from J, leaving 6 bases between.

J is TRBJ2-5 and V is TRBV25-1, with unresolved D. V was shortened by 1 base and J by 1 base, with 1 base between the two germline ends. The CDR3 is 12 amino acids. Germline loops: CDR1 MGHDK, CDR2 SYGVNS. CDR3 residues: CASSESQETQYF. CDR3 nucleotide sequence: TGTGCCAGCAGTGAATCCCAAGAGACCCAGTACTTC.

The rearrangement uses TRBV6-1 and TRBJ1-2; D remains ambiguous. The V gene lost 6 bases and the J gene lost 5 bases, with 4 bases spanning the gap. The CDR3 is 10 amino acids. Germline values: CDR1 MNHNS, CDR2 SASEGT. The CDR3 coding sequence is TGTGCCAGCAGCCGGTATGGCTACACCTTC. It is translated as CASSRYGYTF.

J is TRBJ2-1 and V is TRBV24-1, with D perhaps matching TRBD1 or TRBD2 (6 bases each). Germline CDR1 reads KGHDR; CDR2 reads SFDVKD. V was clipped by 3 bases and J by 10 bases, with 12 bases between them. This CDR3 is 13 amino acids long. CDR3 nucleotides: TGTGCCACCAGTGATGCGGGACACCCGGAGCAGTTCTTC. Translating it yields CATSDAGHPEQFF.

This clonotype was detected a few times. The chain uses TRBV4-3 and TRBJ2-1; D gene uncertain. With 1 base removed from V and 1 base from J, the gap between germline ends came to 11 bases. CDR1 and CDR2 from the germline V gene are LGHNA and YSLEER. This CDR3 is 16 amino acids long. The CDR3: CASSQVYGVSYNEQFF. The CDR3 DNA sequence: TGCGCCAGCAGCCAAGTGTATGGGGTGTCCTACAATGAGCAGTTCTTC.

The chain's CDR3 is CSARESRDPAGSYNSPLHF. The CDR3 bases are TGCAGTGCTAGAGAAAGTAGGGACCCTGCGGGGTCCTATAATTCACCCCTCCACTTT. The V call is TRBV20-1, the J call TRBJ1-6, with a tentative D call TRBD1 (5 bases). Germline CDR1 reads DFQATT; CDR2 reads SNEGSKA (reference sequence). The ends were cut back, 0 bases at V and 1 base at J, with 19 bases in the middle. The CDR3 is 19 amino acids.

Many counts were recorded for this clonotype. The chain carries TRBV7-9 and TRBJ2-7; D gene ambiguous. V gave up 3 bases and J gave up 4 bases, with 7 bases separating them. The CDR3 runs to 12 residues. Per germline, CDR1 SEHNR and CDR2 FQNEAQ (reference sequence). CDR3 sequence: CASSFPSYEQYF. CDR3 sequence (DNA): TGTGCCAGCAGCTTCCCCTCATACGAGCAGTACTTC.

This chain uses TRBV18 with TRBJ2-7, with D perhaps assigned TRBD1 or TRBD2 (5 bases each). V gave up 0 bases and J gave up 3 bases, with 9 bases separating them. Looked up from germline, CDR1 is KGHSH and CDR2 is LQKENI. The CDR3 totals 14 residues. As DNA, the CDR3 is TGTGCCAGCTCACCACCGGGGACGGTCTACGAGCAGTACTTC. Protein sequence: CASSPPGTVYEQYF.

CDR3 sequence (DNA): TGTGCCAGCACAGACACGGGTGGGGCCAACGTCCTGACTTTC. Its translation: CASTDTGGANVLTF. This rearrangement joins TRBV27 to TRBJ2-6; D is ambiguous. Germline assignment: CDR1 MNHEY and CDR2 SMNVEV (reference sequence). The CDR3 is 14 residues long. Trimming shortened V by 7 bases and J by 3 bases, and 10 bases separated the two germline ends.

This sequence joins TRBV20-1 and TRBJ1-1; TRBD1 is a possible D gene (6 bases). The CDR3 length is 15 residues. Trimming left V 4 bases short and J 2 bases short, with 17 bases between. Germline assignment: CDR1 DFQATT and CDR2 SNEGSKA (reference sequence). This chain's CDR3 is CSAKVRQGINTEAFF. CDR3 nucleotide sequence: TGCAGTGCTAAGGTGCGGCAGGGGATCAACACTGAAGCTTTCTTT.

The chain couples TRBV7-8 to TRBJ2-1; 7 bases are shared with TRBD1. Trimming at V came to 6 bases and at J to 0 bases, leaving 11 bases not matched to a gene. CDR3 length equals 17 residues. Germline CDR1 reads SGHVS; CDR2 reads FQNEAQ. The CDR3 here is CASRQLLGGNSYNEQFF. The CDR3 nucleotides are TGTGCCAGCAGACAACTATTAGGGGGCAACTCCTACAATGAGCAGTTCTTC. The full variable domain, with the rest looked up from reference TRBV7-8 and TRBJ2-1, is GAGVSQSPRYKVAKRGQDVALRCDPISGHVSLFWYQQALGQGPEFLTYFQNEAQLDKSGLPSDRFFAERPEGSVSTLKIQRTQQEDSAVYLCASRQLLGGNSYNEQFFGPGTRLTVL.

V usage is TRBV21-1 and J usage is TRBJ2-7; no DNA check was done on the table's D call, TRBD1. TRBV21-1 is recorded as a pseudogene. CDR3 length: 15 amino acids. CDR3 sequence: CASSKEKDRGLEQYF. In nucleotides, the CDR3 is TGTGCCAGCAGCAAAGAAAAGGACAGGGGGCTCGAGCAGTACTTC.

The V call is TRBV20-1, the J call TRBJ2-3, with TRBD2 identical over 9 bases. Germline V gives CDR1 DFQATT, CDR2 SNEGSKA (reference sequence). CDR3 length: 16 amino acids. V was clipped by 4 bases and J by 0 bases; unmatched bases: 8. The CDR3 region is CSAILSSGTSTDTQYF. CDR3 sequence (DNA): TGCAGTGCTATACTCTCTAGCGGGACTAGCACAGATACGCAGTATTTT.

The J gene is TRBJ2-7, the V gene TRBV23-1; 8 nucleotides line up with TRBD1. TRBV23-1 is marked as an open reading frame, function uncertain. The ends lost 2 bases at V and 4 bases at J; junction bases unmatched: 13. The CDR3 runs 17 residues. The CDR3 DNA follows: TGCGCCAGCAGTCAACCGACAGGGGCCGGCTTTCGATACGAGCAGTACTTC. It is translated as CASSQPTGAGFRYEQYF.